The clone carrying this T cell receptor beta chain came up many times. What it binds is unknown. Trimming pared 1 base from V and 2 bases from J, leaving 16 bases between. Germline assignment: CDR1 SQVTM and CDR2 ANQGSEA. The CDR3 spans 16 residues. The authors extracted at least 5 micrograms of total RNA per sample. This record belongs to a study of blood T cells in healthy people across ages. Findings and limits, study-wide: The fall in TCR beta diversity per million T cells was roughly linear with age.

Combining a sample-barcoded 5' primer with a J-beta primer mix, a second PCR ran for 7 to 11 cycles. TCRdb reanalysed the 5' RACE reads using MiXCR and keeps one entry per CDR3 protein. The repertoire holds about 930,000 distinct CDR3 sequences, with about 28% as singletons. In addition, the sample was reused for a study of T cells of mothers and their children. As that report states: Normalized overlap was always slightly, never significantly, higher in related than unrelated mother-child pairs.

The sequence derives from a woman aged 40-49 years in good health. The gene calls are TRBV29-1 and TRBJ2-3; D possibly matches TRBD1 or TRBD2 (6 bases each). Input material: blood. In DNA, the CDR3 is TGCAGCGTTGAAGGGGGGGCAAAACTACCCACAGATACGCAGTATTTT. It specifies CSVEGGAKLPTDTQYF.